The 19 T cell receptor beta chains listed next were all sequenced from one sample in a study of memory CD4+ T cells and cytomegalovirus serostatus. Single viable CD3+CD4+CD8-CD45RO+ cells were sorted as the memory CD4+ T cells. The protocol was immunoSEQ multiplex PCR, while the TCRdb copy is restricted to in-frame clones and leaves out a portion. The table includes 50,000 to 65,000 clones, 60% to 85% detected once. The sequencing sample was made of memory CD4+ T cells from blood. These receptors all come from an adult in good health and CMV-seropositive.

The J gene is TRBJ1-6, the V gene TRBV25-1; D call uncertain. The V end was cut by 4 bases, the J end by 0 bases, with 4 bases between. In germline, CDR1 is MGHDK, CDR2 SYGVNS. The CDR3 is made up of 14 amino acids. Here the CDR3 reads CASSASSYNSPLHF. In DNA, the CDR3 is TGTGCCAGCAGTGCGAGCTCCTATAATTCACCCCTCCACTTT.

This chain uses TRBV28 with TRBJ1-6; perhaps TRBD1 as D (6 bases). This CDR3 has 14 amino acids. Germline lookup yields CDR1 MDHEN and CDR2 SYDVKM. V lost 3 bases and J lost 9, with 12 bases in between. The CDR3 region is CASSFGGASSPLHF. CDR3 in DNA: TGTGCCAGCAGTTTCGGGGGGGCAAGTTCACCCCTCCACTTT.

This chain links TRBV6-6 with TRBJ2-3; D might be TRBD2 (6 bases). The germline V gene has CDR1 MNHNY and CDR2 SVGAGI (reference sequence). Trimming cost V 6 bases and J 0 bases, with 16 bases left between them. The length of the CDR3 is 16 residues. The CDR3 DNA sequence: TGTGCCAGCAGATTACTCGGGCGGGGAAGCACAGATACGCAGTATTTT. This gives the protein CASRLLGRGSTDTQYF.

This chain links TRBV7-6 with TRBJ1-3; D is uncertain. The CDR3 length is 13 residues. Trimming took off 5 bases at V and 0 bases at J, with 5 bases between the two ends. Germline-derived CDR1 and CDR2 are SGHVS and FNYEAQ. In nucleotides, the CDR3 is TGTGCCAGCAGCACCTTCTCTGGAAACACCATATATTTT. Translated, it gives CASSTFSGNTIYF.

This clone was observed a few times. The V and J genes are TRBV6-1 and TRBJ1-2, with D unclear. Germline V gene sequence: CDR1 MNHNS, CDR2 SASEGT. This CDR3 contains 13 residues. Trimming pared 2 bases from V and 6 bases from J, leaving 10 bases between. Written as DNA, the CDR3 is TGTGCCAGCAGTGAATCCCCAGGACATGGCTACACCTTC. Its translation: CASSESPGHGYTF.

This chain links TRBV29-1 with TRBJ2-7; 9 bases fit TRBD1. The CDR3 spans 13 residues. Trimming at V came to 6 bases and at J to 0 bases, leaving 3 bases not matched to a gene. Germline CDR1 SQVTM, CDR2 ANQGSEA. The CDR3 loop is CSVGTGSSYEQYF. For the CDR3, the DNA is TGCAGCGTCGGGACAGGGTCCTCCTACGAGCAGTACTTC.

This sequence joins TRBV5-6 and TRBJ2-7, with D uncertain. Trimming left V 1 base short and J 4 bases short, with 9 bases between. This CDR3 comprises 13 residues. Germline CDR1 is SGHDT and CDR2 is YYEEEE. This chain's CDR3 is CASSLQQPYEQYF. CDR3 sequence (DNA): TGTGCCAGCAGCTTGCAACAGCCTTACGAGCAGTACTTC.

This clone was observed once. This rearrangement joins TRBV19 to TRBJ1-5; perhaps TRBD1 as D (6 bases). The CDR3 length is 15 residues. Germline CDR1 LNHDA, CDR2 SQIVND (reference sequence). V was trimmed by 9 bases and J by 2 bases, leaving 17 bases between them. The CDR3 DNA reads TGTGCCAGCCGCATACAGGGTACGGGCAATCAGCCCCAGCATTTT. Residues: CASRIQGTGNQPQHF.

The chain recombines TRBV5-6 with TRBJ2-6; D is perhaps TRBD2 (7 bases). This CDR3 has 16 amino acids. The germline V gene encodes CDR1 SGHDT and CDR2 YYEEEE. Trimming took off 4 bases at V and 4 bases at J, with 15 bases between the two ends. The CDR3 loop reads CASSPRGARGANVLTF. The CDR3 DNA follows: TGTGCCAGCAGCCCCCGGGGGGCGCGAGGGGCCAACGTCCTGACTTTC.

The chain uses TRBV7-2 and TRBJ1-2; unclear D gene. CDR1 and CDR2 (germline): SGHTA, FQGNSA. Between the trimmed V and J ends, which lost 2 bases and 0 bases, there was a span of 4 bases. The CDR3 is 13 residues long. The CDR3 DNA follows: TGTGCCAGCAGCTTACAGGCTAACTATGGCTACACCTTC. This translates into CASSLQANYGYTF.

The chain uses TRBV9 and TRBJ1-2; D not certain. Between the trimmed V and J ends, which lost 3 bases and 0 bases, there was a span of 9 bases. Germline CDR1 SGDLS, CDR2 YYNGEE. There are 14 residues in the CDR3. CDR3 sequence reads: CASSESTANYGYTF. CDR3 DNA: TGTGCCAGCAGCGAAAGCACGGCTAACTATGGCTACACCTTC.

The chain uses TRBV9 and TRBJ1-5; TRBD1 agrees at 9 bases. The CDR3 has 15 amino acids. Germline V CDR1 and CDR2: SGDLS, YYNGEE. V shed 0 bases and J 4 bases; nucleotides not matched to a gene: 2. DNA of the CDR3: TGTGCCAGCAGCGTAGGGACAGGGGTAAATCAGCCCCAGCATTTT. Amino acids: CASSVGTGVNQPQHF.

The chain combines TRBV27 with TRBJ1-6; D unclear. Germline V lookup: CDR1 MNHEY, CDR2 SMNVEV (reference sequence). This CDR3 is built from 16 residues. Trimming shortened V by 1 base and J by 5 bases, and 12 bases separated the two germline ends. The CDR3, as DNA: TGTGCCAGCAGTTTATTCTTCGGCCGGAATAATTCACCCCTCCACTTT. Translated, it gives CASSLFFGRNNSPLHF.

V and J are TRBV21-1 and TRBJ2-7. TRBV21-1 constitutes a pseudogene. CDR3 size: 13 residues. As DNA, the CDR3 is TGTGCCAGCAGCCCGAGGGGCTCCTACGAGCAGTACTTC. It is translated as CASSPRGSYEQYF.

The V and J genes are TRBV18 and TRBJ1-1; the D gene is possibly TRBD1 (5 bases). Trimming cost V 0 bases and J 9 bases, with 11 bases left between them. The CDR3 has 13 residues. Germline V gene lookup returns CDR1 KGHSH and CDR2 LQKENI. DNA of the CDR3: TGTGCCAGCTCACCACCGCCAGGGTATCAAGCTTTCTTT. This codes for CASSPPPGYQAFF.

This clone was detected once. The chain employs TRBV13 and TRBJ2-3; 8 bases agree with TRBD1. The V gene end was trimmed by 4 bases and the J gene end by 7 bases; junction bases not matched to a gene: 10. The germline V gene has CDR1 PRHDT and CDR2 FYEKMQ (reference sequence). The CDR3 totals 15 residues. Here the CDR3 reads CASSYSRQGTNTQYF. In DNA, the CDR3 is TGTGCCAGCAGCTATAGCCGACAGGGGACCAATACGCAGTATTTT.

The DNA for the CDR3 is TGTGCCAGCAGCGTAGCTCTTGGGACTAACACAGATACGCAGTATTTT. It specifies CASSVALGTNTDTQYF. This chain links TRBV9 with TRBJ2-3, with 7 bases aligning to TRBD2. The CDR3 has 16 amino acids. The V and J ends lost 0 bases and 2 bases, in that order; junction bases with no gene match: 6. The germline gives CDR1 SGDLS, CDR2 YYNGEE.

The CDR3 nucleotides are TGTGCCAGCAGCTTGGCCTCAGGGACTAGATTGCATGAGCAGTTCTTC. Translation gives CASSLASGTRLHEQFF. This chain links TRBV5-4 with TRBJ2-1; 8 bases align to TRBD2. Per the germline V gene, CDR1 is SGHNT and CDR2 is YYREEE (reference sequence). This CDR3 is 16 amino acids long. V gave up 0 bases and J gave up 8 bases; unmatched junction bases: 10.

This clone occurred a few times. The V and J genes are TRBV29-1 and TRBJ2-1; 11 bases are shared with TRBD2. The V gene's germline CDR1 is SQVTM and CDR2 ANQGSEA. J gave up 0 bases and V 6 bases, and 10 bases lay outside the gene matches. The CDR3 extends over 17 amino acids. DNA of the CDR3: TGCAGCGTGGAACTAGCGGGGGCCTTCTTCTCCTACAATGAGCAGTTCTTC. It encodes CSVELAGAFFSYNEQFF.